These T cell receptor beta chains were read from a single sample in a study of blood T cell repertoires in COVID-19. TCRdb's table, derived via immunoSEQ multiplex PCR, lists solely in-frame clones and lacks some. Of about 15,000 clones in the sample, roughly nine tenths were seen once. Sequenced input: peripheral blood. Every receptor here comes from a woman in her 70s in a cohort sampled during active or convalescent COVID-19. CDR3s include the opening cysteine and the closing phenylalanine or tryptophan. Fields, in order: V gene, J gene, clone size, D gene, CDR3 DNA, CDR3 protein. D genes are given only for firm matches. Clone size, where shown, is once, few, many, or a class for clones that have expanded.

TRBV30	TRBJ1-2	NA	NA	TGTGCCTGGAGTGGAGGCAGGGGATATGGCTACACCTTC	CAWSGGRGYGYTF
TRBV2	TRBJ2-5	NA	NA	TGTGCCAGCAGTAAGTCCTATGGTGGGACCCAGTACTTC	CASSKSYGGTQYF
TRBV30	TRBJ2-7	NA	TRBD1	TGTGCCTGGAAACGGGACAGGGGGCCCTACGAGCAGTACTTC	CAWKRDRGPYEQYF
TRBV5-4	TRBJ1-6	NA	NA	TGTGCCAGCAGCCCCCAGGGGAAAAGCTCCTATAATTCACCCCTCCACTTT	CASSPQGKSSYNSPLHF
TRBV2	TRBJ1-4	NA	NA	TGTGCCAGCAGTGAAAAGGGGCTCCGGCTGTTTTTT	CASSEKGLRLFF
TRBV5-4	TRBJ2-5	NA	NA	TGTGCCAGCAGCTTGGGCGGGTTAGACCAAGAGACCCAGTACTTC	CASSLGGLDQETQYF
TRBV27	TRBJ1-1	NA	NA	TGTGCCAGCAGTTTCGGAGGGAACACTGAAGCTTTCTTT	CASSFGGNTEAFF
TRBV24-1	TRBJ1-1	NA	NA	TGTGCCACCAGTCCCGGGGGACCGAACACTGAAGCTTTCTTT	CATSPGGPNTEAFF
TRBV18	TRBJ2-5	NA	NA	TGTGCCAGCTCACCGGGCAGCAATAGGGAGACCCAGTACTTC	CASSPGSNRETQYF
TRBV3-1/TRBV3-2	TRBJ1-2	once	TRBD1	TGTGCCAGCAGCCAAGGACAGGGGGCTTACTATGGCTACACCTTC	CASSQGQGAYYGYTF
TRBV5-1	TRBJ2-5	NA	TRBD2	TGCGCCAGCAGCATTCTGACTAGCGGGGGGGCGGAGACCCAGTACTTC	CASSILTSGGAETQYF
TRBV7-9	TRBJ2-1	NA	NA	TGTGCCAGCAGCCCCCGGCAGGGAGGTTTTGTTGAGCAGTTCTTC	CASSPRQGGFVEQFF
TRBV13	TRBJ2-5	NA	TRBD1	TGTGCCAGCAGCTTACGGAGACAGGGGTCGGAGACCCAGTACTTC	CASSLRRQGSETQYF
TRBV5-1	TRBJ2-2	NA	TRBD2	TGCGCCAGCAGCTTCCTAGCGGGGGCCAACACCGGGGAGCTGTTTTTT	CASSFLAGANTGELFF
TRBV3-1/TRBV3-2	TRBJ1-5	few	TRBD1	TGTGCCAGCAGCCAAGAAAACCCGTTCCCAGGGGGCGGCAATCAGCCCCAGCATTTT	CASSQENPFPGGGNQPQHF
TRBV10-3	TRBJ2-6	NA	TRBD1	TGTGCCATCAGTGGCAACAGGGGGTCTGGGGCCAACGTCCTGACTTTC	CAISGNRGSGANVLTF
TRBV11-2	TRBJ2-7	NA	NA	TGTGCCAGCAGACGACAGTACGAGCAGTACTTC	CASRRQYEQYF
TRBV28	TRBJ1-4	NA	NA	TGTGCCAGCAGTTCACGGAAGGGAGCCGGTGAAAAACTGTTTTTT	CASSSRKGAGEKLFF
TRBV24-1	TRBJ2-4	NA	NA	TGTGCCACCAGTGACTCCCTGACTAGTCGAAACATTCAGTACTTC	CATSDSLTSRNIQYF
TRBV4-3	TRBJ2-2	NA	NA	TGCGCCAGCAGCCAAACGTTATGGCGGGGCGGGGAGCTGTTTTTT	CASSQTLWRGGELFF
TRBV18	TRBJ2-3	NA	NA	TGTGCCAGCTCCCTGGCAGGGGCTGGGACAGATACGCAGTATTTT	CASSLAGAGTDTQYF
TRBV3-1/TRBV3-2	TRBJ2-3	NA	TRBD1	TGTGCCAGCAGCATAGGACAGGGATCAACAGATACGCAGTATTTT	CASSIGQGSTDTQYF
TRBV25-1	TRBJ1-2	NA	TRBD1	TGTGCCAGCAGTGAAGGGACAGGGGGCTATGGCTACACCTTC	CASSEGTGGYGYTF
TRBV18	TRBJ1-1	NA	NA	TGTGCCAGCTCACCTCTGAGGGGAGGGAACACTGAAGCTTTCTTT	CASSPLRGGNTEAFF
TRBV6-5	TRBJ1-5	few	NA	TGTGCCAGCAGTTACTCCGGCCGACTCGGGCCCCAGCATTTT	CASSYSGRLGPQHF
TRBV9	TRBJ1-4	NA	TRBD1	TGTGCCAGCAGCCCCCCGTTTGGGGACAGGACTGAAAAACTGTTTTTT	CASSPPFGDRTEKLFF
TRBV7-2	TRBJ2-3	NA	TRBD2	TGTGCCAGCAGCTTTTCCGGACTAGCGGGGATCAGCACAGATACGCAGTATTTT	CASSFSGLAGISTDTQYF
TRBV10-3	TRBJ1-2	NA	NA	TGTGCCATCAGTGAGCGACAGGTAGGAAGGTATGGCTACACCTTC	CAISERQVGRYGYTF
TRBV19	TRBJ2-5	once	TRBD1	TGTGCCAGTAGTATAGGACAGGGGAGAGAGACCCAGTACTTC	CASSIGQGRETQYF
TRBV29-1	TRBJ2-5	NA	TRBD2	TGCAGCGTTGTTGCTAGCGGAGAGACCCAGTACTTC	CSVVASGETQYF
TRBV29-1	TRBJ1-4	NA	TRBD1	TGCAGCGTTGTGGGGTTTGGGGACAGCCTCAATGAAAAACTGTTTTTT	CSVVGFGDSLNEKLFF
TRBV7-2	TRBJ2-5	NA	TRBD2	TGTGCCAGCAGCGAAGTAGCGGGGGGCCCCCGGAGTGGGGAGACCCAGTACTTC	CASSEVAGGPRSGETQYF
TRBV11-1	TRBJ2-4	NA	TRBD1	TGTGCCAGCAGCTCGACAGACAGGGCAAAAAACATTCAGTACTTC	CASSSTDRAKNIQYF
TRBV4-3	TRBJ2-2	NA	NA	TGCGCCAGCAGCCAAGCAACAGCAGTTTCCGTCCCCGGGGAGCTGTTTTTT	CASSQATAVSVPGELFF
TRBV4-3	TRBJ1-3	NA	TRBD1	TGCGCCAGCAGCCCTGGGGGCAGGGGGACGGGAAACACCATATATTTT	CASSPGGRGTGNTIYF
TRBV28	TRBJ2-2	NA	NA	TGTGCCAGCAGCATGTCGAACACCGGGGAGCTGTTTTTT	CASSMSNTGELFF
TRBV7-2	TRBJ1-2	NA	NA	TGTGCCAGCAGCTTAGACCCACAGTTCGCTGGCTACACCTTC	CASSLDPQFAGYTF
TRBV18	TRBJ1-4	NA	TRBD1	TGTGCCAGCTCACCGATGCGCCAGGGGGGAGAAAAACTGTTTTTT	CASSPMRQGGEKLFF
TRBV7-2	TRBJ1-1	once	TRBD1	TGTGCCAGCAGCTTGACAGGGGCTCTTATGAACACTGAAGCTTTCTTT	CASSLTGALMNTEAFF
TRBV2	TRBJ1-4	once	TRBD1	TGTGCCAGCAGTGATCGGGACAGGGATGTCGAAAAACTGTTTTTT	CASSDRDRDVEKLFF
TRBV5-1	TRBJ2-3	NA	NA	TGCGCCAGCAGCCAGGGTGACACAGATACGCAGTATTTT	CASSQGDTDTQYF
TRBV5-4	TRBJ2-7	NA	NA	TGTGCCAGCAGACGGAGGGGCGGGGTGCTGAACGAGCAGTACTTC	CASRRRGGVLNEQYF
TRBV9	TRBJ1-1	NA	NA	TGTGCCAGCAGCGCGGGGGTTTCCTACACTGAAGCTTTCTTT	CASSAGVSYTEAFF
TRBV25-1	TRBJ1-2	NA	NA	TGTGCCAGCAGTGAATCTGCAGGGTGGAACTATGGCTACACCTTC	CASSESAGWNYGYTF
TRBV28	TRBJ1-4	NA	TRBD1	TGTGCCAGCAGTTTACAAATTTTAGGACAGGGCTTGGCTAATGAAAAACTGTTTTTT	CASSLQILGQGLANEKLFF
TRBV5-8	TRBJ2-3	NA	NA	TGTGCCAGCACCGCCGGGGTGGGCACAGATACGCAGTATTTT	CASTAGVGTDTQYF
TRBV6-5	TRBJ1-4	NA	NA	TGTGCCAGCCTCGGACACGGCAACGAAAAACTGTTTTTT	CASLGHGNEKLFF
TRBV28	TRBJ1-5	NA	NA	TGTGCCAGCAGTTTTCGGGGATCTACTCAGCCCCAGCATTTT	CASSFRGSTQPQHF
TRBV5-1	TRBJ2-7	NA	TRBD2	TGCGCCAGCAGCTTGGGGCGGGGGGCTCTTCTCTACGAGCAGTACTTC	CASSLGRGALLYEQYF
TRBV11-2	TRBJ2-2	NA	TRBD1	TGTGCCAGCAGCCAAAGGACAGGGGGAGGGGAGCTGTTTTTT	CASSQRTGGGELFF
TRBV7-2	TRBJ1-1	NA	NA	TGTGCCAGCAGCTTAATCCGGGGTGCGGGCACTGAAGCTTTCTTT	CASSLIRGAGTEAFF
TRBV5-1	TRBJ2-3	NA	TRBD2	TGCGCCAGCAGCTTGGAGACTAGCGGGGGGCCAGATACGCAGTATTTT	CASSLETSGGPDTQYF
TRBV30	TRBJ2-7	once	NA	TGTGCCTGGAGGGGTGACATAACCTACGAGCAGTACTTC	CAWRGDITYEQYF
TRBV28	TRBJ1-4	NA	NA	TGTGCCAGTTACAGGTTTAATAATGAAAAACTGTTTTTT	CASYRFNNEKLFF
TRBV19	TRBJ2-5	NA	NA	TGTGCCAGTAGTATATCCAGGGGAAGGCAAGAGACCCAGTACTTC	CASSISRGRQETQYF
TRBV7-2	TRBJ2-5	NA	NA	TGTGCCAGCAGCTTATATTCGGCTAGTCGCTCGGAGACCCAGTACTTC	CASSLYSASRSETQYF
TRBV9	TRBJ1-1	NA	NA	TGTGCCAGCAGCGTAGGCAGGGTCGCATTGCACACTGAAGCTTTCTTT	CASSVGRVALHTEAFF